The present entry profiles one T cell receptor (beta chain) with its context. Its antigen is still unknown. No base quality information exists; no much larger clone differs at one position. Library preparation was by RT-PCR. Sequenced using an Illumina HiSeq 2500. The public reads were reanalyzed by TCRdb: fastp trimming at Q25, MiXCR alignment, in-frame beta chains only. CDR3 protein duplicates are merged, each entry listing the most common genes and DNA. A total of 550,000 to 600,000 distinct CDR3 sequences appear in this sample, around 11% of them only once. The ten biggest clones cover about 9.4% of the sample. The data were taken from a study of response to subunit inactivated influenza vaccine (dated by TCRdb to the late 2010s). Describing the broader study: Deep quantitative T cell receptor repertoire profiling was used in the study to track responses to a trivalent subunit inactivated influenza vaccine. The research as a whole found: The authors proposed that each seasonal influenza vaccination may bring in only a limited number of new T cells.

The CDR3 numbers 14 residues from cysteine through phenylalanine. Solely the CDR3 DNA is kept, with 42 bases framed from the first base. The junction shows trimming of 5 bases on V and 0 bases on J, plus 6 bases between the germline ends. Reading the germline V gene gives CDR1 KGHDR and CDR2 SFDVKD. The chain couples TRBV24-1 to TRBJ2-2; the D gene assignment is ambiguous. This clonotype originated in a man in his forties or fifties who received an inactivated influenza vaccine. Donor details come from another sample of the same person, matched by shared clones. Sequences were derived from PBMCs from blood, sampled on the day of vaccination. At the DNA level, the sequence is TGTGCCACCAGTGTTGGAGCGAACACCGGGGAGCTGTTTTTT. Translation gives CATSVGANTGELFF.